This T cell receptor beta chain was found in a study of T cell responses to AZD1222 COVID-19 vaccine. General study points: White British people made up most donors, females outnumbered males, and clonal diversity was possibly underestimated.

Clones were read by immunoSEQ multiplex PCR, and TCRdb kept only the in-frame ones, dropping some. The sample includes approximately 75,000 clones, roughly 88% of them seen just once. Concerning this clone itself: The target antigen is unknown.

Germline CDR1 and CDR2: SGHRS and YFSETQ. The CDR3 has 17 amino acids. Between the trimmed V and J ends, which lost 0 bases and 1 base, there was a span of 16 bases. The V call is TRBV5-1, the J call TRBJ1-1; D not certain. This material consisted of peripheral blood, taken 28 days after the second AZD1222 dose. This TCR came from an adult who received the AZD1222 COVID-19 vaccine. The DNA for the CDR3 is TGCGCCAGCAGCTTGGGGCAGCAAACCATTTCGAACACTGAAGCTTTCTTT. Amino acids: CASSLGQQTISNTEAFF.